This entry lists 25 T cell receptor beta chains sequenced from one sample in a study of cytomegalovirus exposure and HLA in healthy donors. Repertoires were generated with immunoSEQ multiplex PCR, while TCRdb's copy carries only in-frame clones and drops some. The sample lists 150,000 to 200,000 clones, roughly 91% occurring once. The sequencing sample was made of PBMCs. Every receptor here comes from a man aged 18 to 35 in good health and CMV-seropositive.

The rearrangement links TRBV5-6 to TRBJ2-7; D may be TRBD1 (6 bases). CDR3 size: 12 residues. In germline, CDR1 is SGHDT, CDR2 YYEEEE. Trimming cost V 4 bases and J 4 bases, with 9 bases left between them. CDR3 DNA sequence: TGTGCCAGCAGCACAGGGTTTTACGAGCAGTACTTC. Residues: CASSTGFYEQYF.

J is TRBJ2-7 and V is TRBV7-6; TRBD2 matches 11 bases. After removal of 5 bases from V and 5 bases from J, the junction contained 5 bases not matched to a gene. The germline CDR1 and CDR2 sequences are SGHVS and FNYEAQ. The CDR3 has 14 amino acids. The CDR3 spells CASSIGGLADEQYF. The CDR3 nucleotides are TGTGCCAGCAGCATAGGGGGACTAGCGGACGAGCAGTACTTC.

The chain joins TRBV30 to TRBJ1-1, with a weak D call TRBD1 (5 bases). This CDR3 is 11 amino acids long. V was clipped by 1 base and J by 11 bases, with 11 bases between them. CDR1 is GTSNPN and CDR2 is SVGIG in the germline V gene (reference sequence). CDR3 loop: CAWSAGLFAFF. The CDR3, as DNA: TGTGCCTGGAGTGCAGGGTTATTTGCTTTCTTT.

This chain joins TRBV11-1 and TRBJ2-7, with 9 bases fitting TRBD2. The germline gives CDR1 SGHAT, CDR2 FQDESV (reference sequence). The junction had 5 bases not matched to a gene; V was cut back by 4 bases and J by 1 base. The length of the CDR3 is 15 residues. Here the CDR3 DNA reads TGTGCCAGCAGCTACCTAGCGGGACCGTCCTACGAGCAGTACTTC. Its protein is CASSYLAGPSYEQYF.

The chain joins TRBV5-4 to TRBJ1-2; 11 bases line up with TRBD1. V shed 4 bases, J shed 6 bases, and the junction held 14 bases outside the gene matches. This CDR3 is built from 17 residues. Germline CDR1 and CDR2: SGHNT and YYREEE (reference sequence). The CDR3 here is CASSPRDRGFDPNGYTF. CDR3 DNA: TGTGCCAGCAGCCCCAGGGACAGGGGGTTCGATCCCAATGGCTACACCTTC.

The CDR3 is CSVVGTGSDTQYF. CDR3 nucleotides: TGCAGCGTTGTAGGGACAGGGTCAGATACGCAGTATTTT. The chain has TRBV29-1 and TRBJ2-3; 9 nucleotides line up with TRBD1. Germline V gene lookup returns CDR1 SQVTM and CDR2 ANQGSEA. With V trimmed by 4 bases and J by 4 bases, 3 bases remained unmatched. This CDR3 has 13 residues.

For this clone: The junction departs from the called germline gene at one end, perhaps through a read error. CDR3 DNA sequence: TGTGCCTGGACTCGGGCTAGCGGCCCCTATTTC. Amino acid sequence: CAWTRASGPYF. The V and J genes are TRBV30 and TRBJ2-7; 7 nucleotides line up with TRBD2. In germline, CDR1 is GTSNPN, CDR2 SVGIG (reference sequence). This CDR3 contains 11 residues.

V and J are TRBV25-1 and TRBJ1-2, with a tentative D call TRBD1 (5 bases). This CDR3 spans 14 amino acids. Trimming shortened V by 4 bases and J by 4 bases, and 13 bases separated the two germline ends. The germline CDR1 and CDR2 sequences are MGHDK and SYGVNS. CDR3 nucleotides: TGTGCCAGCAGTGGGCAGGGATTTGTCTATGGCTACACCTTC. It encodes CASSGQGFVYGYTF.

The J gene is TRBJ2-7, the V gene TRBV11-2; 7 bases match TRBD2. Trimming cost V 6 bases and J 0 bases; bases outside gene matches: 8. Germline V gives CDR1 SGHAT, CDR2 FQNNGV. The CDR3 totals 15 residues. In nucleotides, the CDR3 is TGTGCCAGCAGTCCGACGAGCGGGACCTCCTACGAGCAGTACTTC. Its protein product is CASSPTSGTSYEQYF.

The chain combines TRBV29-1 with TRBJ2-3, with a weak D call TRBD1 (6 bases). V was pared by 6 bases and J by 4 bases, with 11 bases between. The germline gives CDR1 SQVTM, CDR2 ANQGSEA. The CDR3 extends over 12 amino acids. The CDR3 reads CSVYPGADTQYF. In DNA, the CDR3 is TGCAGCGTATATCCAGGGGCAGATACGCAGTATTTT.

This chain joins TRBV25-1 and TRBJ2-4, with TRBD1 identical over 9 bases. The CDR3 extends over 16 amino acids. Unmatched junction bases numbered 11, after V lost 4 bases and J lost 7 bases. Looked up from germline, CDR1 is MGHDK and CDR2 is SYGVNS. The CDR3 sequence: CASSAGTGTGNNIQYF. The CDR3 nucleotides are TGTGCCAGCAGTGCGGGAACTGGGACAGGGAACAACATTCAGTACTTC.

The V and J genes are TRBV27 and TRBJ2-5, with 7 bases matching TRBD1. The CDR3 has 13 amino acids. Germline CDR1 reads MNHEY; CDR2 reads SMNVEV (reference sequence). V was clipped by 4 bases and J by 6 bases; unmatched bases: 5. The CDR3 DNA reads TGTGCCAGCAGTTCGAGGGGGCTACAGACCCAGTACTTC. Translated, it gives CASSSRGLQTQYF.

The gene calls are TRBV7-3 and TRBJ2-1; TRBD2 might be the D (6 bases). Germline-derived CDR1 and CDR2 are SGHTA and FQGTGA. The CDR3 contains 13 residues. V lost 1 base and J lost 7, with 8 bases in between. The CDR3 region has the DNA TGTGCCAGCAGCTTAATACGGGGGAATGAGCAGTTCTTC. Translating it yields CASSLIRGNEQFF.

V gene TRBV5-6 combines with J gene TRBJ1-5; a weak D match, TRBD1 (6 bases). The length of the CDR3 is 14 residues. The V end lost 2 bases, the J end lost 8 bases, and 14 bases lay between the germline ends. Per germline, CDR1 SGHDT and CDR2 YYEEEE. CDR3 in amino acids: CASSLKGVGKPQHF. The DNA of the CDR3 is TGTGCCAGCAGCTTAAAGGGGGTAGGAAAGCCCCAGCATTTT.

This chain uses TRBV11-1 with TRBJ2-7; TRBD1 agrees at 9 bases. This CDR3 has 14 residues. Losses at the gene ends were 5 bases for V and 2 bases for J; bases not matched to a gene: 4. Germline loops: CDR1 SGHAT, CDR2 FQDESV (reference sequence). The CDR3 sequence: CASSNGQGPYEQYF. The CDR3 coding sequence is TGTGCCAGCAGCAATGGACAGGGGCCCTACGAGCAGTACTTC.

This clone appeared a few times. The chain carries TRBV4-1 and TRBJ2-7; perhaps TRBD2 as D (5 bases). This CDR3 has 15 amino acids. V lost 0 bases and J lost 5, with 14 bases in between. CDR1 MGHRA and CDR2 YSYEKL come from the germline V gene. The CDR3 DNA reads as TGCGCCAGCAGCCAAGATCCGGGAACCCCCCACGAGCAGTACTTC. Translated, it gives CASSQDPGTPHEQYF.

V is TRBV11-2 and J is TRBJ2-7; 7 bases agree with TRBD1. The CDR3 is 16 residues long. Germline V gene sequence: CDR1 SGHAT, CDR2 FQNNGV. V trimming: 5 bases; J trimming: 2 bases; junction bases outside the gene matches: 12. CDR3 DNA: TGTGCCAGCAGCCCCCAATACAGGGGTGAGGCCTACGAGCAGTACTTC. Translating gives CASSPQYRGEAYEQYF.

V usage is TRBV10-2 and J usage is TRBJ2-7, with 7 bases that match TRBD2. V gave up 3 bases and J gave up 3 bases; unmatched junction bases: 5. CDR1 and CDR2 from the germline V gene are WSHSY and SAAADI. The CDR3 is made up of 14 amino acids. This CDR3 reads CASSDSGLYYEQYF. The CDR3 DNA sequence: TGCGCCAGCAGTGATTCGGGACTATACTACGAGCAGTACTTC.

The rearrangement links TRBV5-1 to TRBJ2-3, with no clear D. V gave up 1 base and J gave up 3 bases, with 12 bases separating them. Germline V lookup: CDR1 SGHRS, CDR2 YFSETQ. The CDR3 contains 15 residues. As DNA, the CDR3 is TGCGCCAGCAGCTTGCCGGGTCTCGGGACAGATACGCAGTATTTT. Translation gives CASSLPGLGTDTQYF. Full variable domain (missing parts from reference TRBV5-1 and TRBJ2-3): KAGVTQTPRYLIKTRGQQVTLSCSPISGHRSVSWYQQTPGQGLQFLFEYFSETQRNKGNFPGRFSGRQFSNSRSEMNVSTLELGDSALYLCASSLPGLGTDTQYFGPGTRLTVL.

Details on this clone: This CDR3 is also generated by other DNA sequences in the sample. The V and J genes are TRBV7-9 and TRBJ2-7; TRBD1 is a possible D gene (5 bases). Trimming stripped 1 base from V and 8 bases from J, with 6 bases between. Germline loops: CDR1 SEHNR, CDR2 FQNEAQ (reference sequence). CDR3 size: 11 residues. CDR3 loop: CASSLGGQQYF. In DNA, the CDR3 is TGTGCCAGCAGCTTAGGGGGCCAGCAGTACTTC.

This clone occurred once. The chain joins TRBV2 to TRBJ2-3, with a possible D match to TRBD1 (6 bases). This CDR3 spans 16 amino acids. Trimming left V 2 bases short and J 2 bases short, with 14 bases between. Germline V gene lookup returns CDR1 SNHLY and CDR2 FYNNEI. In DNA, the CDR3 is TGTGCCAGCAGTGAACAGGGACAAGGAAACACAGATACGCAGTATTTT. Its protein is CASSEQGQGNTDTQYF.

The chain combines TRBV14 with TRBJ2-2; 8 nucleotides align to TRBD1. The V and J ends lost 4 bases and 6 bases, in that order; junction bases with no gene match: 1. The CDR3 loop spans 13 amino acids. Germline lookup yields CDR1 SGHDN and CDR2 FVKESK. Here the CDR3 reads CASSLQGAGELFF. The CDR3 DNA reads as TGTGCCAGCAGCCTACAGGGGGCCGGGGAGCTGTTTTTT.

The gene calls are TRBV15 and TRBJ2-7; 13 positions match TRBD2. There are 20 residues in the CDR3. The V segment lost 0 bases and the J segment 3 bases; nucleotides outside the gene matches: 14. Germline V lookup: CDR1 LNHNV, CDR2 YYDKDF (reference sequence). The CDR3 bases are TGTGCCACCAGCAGAGATCCCGGCCCAGGACTAGCGGGAGAAAACTACGAGCAGTACTTC. This sequence encodes CATSRDPGPGLAGENYEQYF.

V usage is TRBV27 and J usage is TRBJ2-7; D not certain. V shed 2 bases and J shed 2 bases, with 10 bases lying between them. Germline-derived CDR1 and CDR2 are MNHEY and SMNVEV (reference sequence). This CDR3 is 14 amino acids long. CDR3 sequence reads: CASSLILRPYEQYF. CDR3 bases: TGTGCCAGCAGTTTAATTCTCAGGCCCTACGAGCAGTACTTC.

The J gene is TRBJ2-3, the V gene TRBV9; 8 nucleotides line up with TRBD1. Germline V gives CDR1 SGDLS, CDR2 YYNGEE. V shed 3 bases and J 0 bases; nucleotides not matched to a gene: 3. The CDR3 has 15 residues. This CDR3 reads CASSARGLSTDTQYF. CDR3 sequence (DNA): TGTGCCAGCAGCGCCAGGGGGCTTAGCACAGATACGCAGTATTTT. The whole variable domain, remainder taken from reference TRBV9 and TRBJ2-3, is DSGVTQTPKHLITATGQRVTLRCSPRSGDLSVYWYQQSLDQGLQFLIQYYNGEERAKGNILERFSAQQFPDLHSELNLSSLELGDSALYFCASSARGLSTDTQYFGPGTRLTVL.